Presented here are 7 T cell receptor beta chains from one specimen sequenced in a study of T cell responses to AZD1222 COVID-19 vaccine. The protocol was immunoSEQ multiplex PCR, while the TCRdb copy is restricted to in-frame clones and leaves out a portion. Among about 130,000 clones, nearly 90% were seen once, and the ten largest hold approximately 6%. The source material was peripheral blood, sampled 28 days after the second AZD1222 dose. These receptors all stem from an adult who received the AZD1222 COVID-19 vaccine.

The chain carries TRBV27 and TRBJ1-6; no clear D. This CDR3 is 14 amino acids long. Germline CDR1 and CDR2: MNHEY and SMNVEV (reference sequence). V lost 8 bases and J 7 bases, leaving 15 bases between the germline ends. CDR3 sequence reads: CASSRAGENSPLHF. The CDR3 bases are TGTGCCAGCTCCCGGGCCGGGGAAAATTCACCCCTCCACTTT.

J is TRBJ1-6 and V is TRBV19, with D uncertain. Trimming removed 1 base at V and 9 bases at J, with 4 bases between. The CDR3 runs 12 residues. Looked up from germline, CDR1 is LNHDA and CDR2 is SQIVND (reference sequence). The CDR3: CASSIGGSPLHF. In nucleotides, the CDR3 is TGTGCCAGTAGTATAGGGGGTTCACCCCTCCACTTT.

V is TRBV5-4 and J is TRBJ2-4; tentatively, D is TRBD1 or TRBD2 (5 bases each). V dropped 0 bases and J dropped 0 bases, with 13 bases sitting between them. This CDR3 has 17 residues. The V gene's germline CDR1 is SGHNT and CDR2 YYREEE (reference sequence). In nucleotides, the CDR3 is TGTGCCAGCAGCTTGGGAGTGGGGACGATAGCCAAAAACATTCAGTACTTC. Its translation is CASSLGVGTIAKNIQYF. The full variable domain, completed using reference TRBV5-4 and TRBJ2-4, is ETGVTQSPTHLIKTRGQQVTLRCSSQSGHNTVSWYQQALGQGPQFIFQYYREEENGRGNFPPRFSGLQFPNYSSELNVNALELDDSALYLCASSLGVGTIAKNIQYFGAGTRLSVL.

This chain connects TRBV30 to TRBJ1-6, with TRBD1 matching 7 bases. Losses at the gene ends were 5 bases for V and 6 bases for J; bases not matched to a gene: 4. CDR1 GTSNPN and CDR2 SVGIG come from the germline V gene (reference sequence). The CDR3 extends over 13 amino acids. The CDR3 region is CAWGRDSNSPLHF. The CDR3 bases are TGTGCCTGGGGCCGGGACAGTAATTCACCCCTCCACTTT.

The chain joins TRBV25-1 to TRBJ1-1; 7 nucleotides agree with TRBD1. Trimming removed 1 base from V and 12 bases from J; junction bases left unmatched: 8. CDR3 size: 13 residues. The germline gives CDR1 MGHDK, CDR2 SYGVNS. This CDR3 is CASSESRQGGSFF. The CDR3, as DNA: TGTGCCAGCAGTGAATCCAGACAGGGCGGCTCTTTCTTT.

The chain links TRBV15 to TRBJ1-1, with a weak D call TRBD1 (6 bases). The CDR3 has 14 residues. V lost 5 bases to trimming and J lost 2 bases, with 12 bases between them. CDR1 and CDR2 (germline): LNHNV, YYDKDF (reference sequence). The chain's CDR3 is CATSLGDTNTEAFF. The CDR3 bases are TGTGCCACCAGCCTAGGGGACACAAACACTGAAGCTTTCTTT.

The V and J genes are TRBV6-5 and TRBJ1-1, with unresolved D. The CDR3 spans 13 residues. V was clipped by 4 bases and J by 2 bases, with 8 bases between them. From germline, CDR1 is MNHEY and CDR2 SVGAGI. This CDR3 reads CASSSTVNTEAFF. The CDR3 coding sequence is TGTGCCAGCAGTTCCACGGTTAACACTGAAGCTTTCTTT.